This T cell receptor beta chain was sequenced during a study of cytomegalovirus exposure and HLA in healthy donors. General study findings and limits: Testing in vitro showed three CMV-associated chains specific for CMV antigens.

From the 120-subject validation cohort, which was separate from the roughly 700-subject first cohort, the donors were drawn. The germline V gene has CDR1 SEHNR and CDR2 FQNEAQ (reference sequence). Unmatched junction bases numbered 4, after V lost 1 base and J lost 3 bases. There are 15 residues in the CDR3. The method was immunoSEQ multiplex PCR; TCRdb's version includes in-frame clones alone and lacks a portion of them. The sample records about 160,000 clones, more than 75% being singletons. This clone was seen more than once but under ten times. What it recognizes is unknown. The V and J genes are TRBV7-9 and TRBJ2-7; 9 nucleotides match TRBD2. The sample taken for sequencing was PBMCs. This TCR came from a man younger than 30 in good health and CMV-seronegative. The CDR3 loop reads CASSLGSGRGYEQYF. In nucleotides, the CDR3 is TGTGCCAGCAGCTTAGGTAGCGGGAGAGGCTACGAGCAGTACTTC.